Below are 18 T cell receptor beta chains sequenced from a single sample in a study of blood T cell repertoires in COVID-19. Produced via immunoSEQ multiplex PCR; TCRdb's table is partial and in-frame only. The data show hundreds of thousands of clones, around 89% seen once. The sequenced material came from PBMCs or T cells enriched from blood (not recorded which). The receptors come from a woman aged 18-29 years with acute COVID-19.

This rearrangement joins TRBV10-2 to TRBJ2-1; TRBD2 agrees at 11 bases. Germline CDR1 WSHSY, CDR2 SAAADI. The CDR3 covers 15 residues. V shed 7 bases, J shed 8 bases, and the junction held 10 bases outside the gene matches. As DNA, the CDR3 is TGCGCCAGCACCATAGCGGGAGGGCCGTACTATGAGCAGTTCTTC. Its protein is CASTIAGGPYYEQFF.

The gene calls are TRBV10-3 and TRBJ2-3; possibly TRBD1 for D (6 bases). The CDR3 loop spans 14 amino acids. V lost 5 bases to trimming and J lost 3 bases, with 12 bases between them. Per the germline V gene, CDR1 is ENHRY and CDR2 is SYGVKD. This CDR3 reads CAISRGSQTDTQYF. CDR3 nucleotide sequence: TGTGCCATCAGTAGGGGGTCTCAAACAGATACGCAGTATTTT.

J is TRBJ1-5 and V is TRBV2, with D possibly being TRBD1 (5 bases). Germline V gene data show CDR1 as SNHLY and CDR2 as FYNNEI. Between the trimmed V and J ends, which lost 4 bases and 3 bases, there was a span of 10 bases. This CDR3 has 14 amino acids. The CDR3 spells CASSAQGINQPQHF. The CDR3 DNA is TGTGCCAGCAGTGCGCAGGGAATCAATCAGCCCCAGCATTTT.

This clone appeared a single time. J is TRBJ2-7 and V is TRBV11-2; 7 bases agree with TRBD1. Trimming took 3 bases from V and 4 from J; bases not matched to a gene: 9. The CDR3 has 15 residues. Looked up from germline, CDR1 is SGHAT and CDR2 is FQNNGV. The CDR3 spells CASSFLQTGTYEQYF. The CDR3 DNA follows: TGTGCCAGCAGCTTTTTACAGACAGGGACGTACGAGCAGTACTTC.

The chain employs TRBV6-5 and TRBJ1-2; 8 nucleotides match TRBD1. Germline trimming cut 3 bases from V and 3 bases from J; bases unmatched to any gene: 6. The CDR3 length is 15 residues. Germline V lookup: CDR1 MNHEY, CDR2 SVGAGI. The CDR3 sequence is CASSYSGGADYGYTF. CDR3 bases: TGTGCCAGCAGTTATTCAGGGGGCGCCGACTATGGCTACACCTTC.

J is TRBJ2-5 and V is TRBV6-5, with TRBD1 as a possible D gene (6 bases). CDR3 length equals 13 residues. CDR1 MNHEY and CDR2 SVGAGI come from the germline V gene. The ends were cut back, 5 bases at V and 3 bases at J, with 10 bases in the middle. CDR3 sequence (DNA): TGTGCCAGCAGTCAGGGGTGGGAAGAGACCCAGTACTTC. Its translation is CASSQGWEETQYF.

CDR3 sequence reads: CASSRDSGSQRNEQFF. The CDR3 nucleotides are TGCGCCAGCAGCCGGGACAGCGGGAGCCAACGCAATGAGCAGTTCTTC. The chain has TRBV10-1 and TRBJ2-1; maybe TRBD2 (8 bases). The germline gives CDR1 WNHNN, CDR2 SYGVQD (reference sequence). CDR3 length: 16 residues. Trimming removed 6 bases at V and 6 bases at J, with 21 bases between.

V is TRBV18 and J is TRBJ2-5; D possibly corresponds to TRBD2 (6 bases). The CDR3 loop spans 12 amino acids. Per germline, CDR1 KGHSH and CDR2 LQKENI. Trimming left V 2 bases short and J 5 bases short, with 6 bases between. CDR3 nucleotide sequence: TGTGCCAGCTCACCAGGGGGGGAGACCCAGTACTTC. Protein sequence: CASSPGGETQYF.

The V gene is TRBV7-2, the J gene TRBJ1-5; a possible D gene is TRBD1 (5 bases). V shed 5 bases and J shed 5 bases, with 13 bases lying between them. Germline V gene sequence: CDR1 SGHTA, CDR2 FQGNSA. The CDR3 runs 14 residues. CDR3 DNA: TGTGCCAGCAGCCCCCAAGGGGTAGATCAGCCCCAGCATTTT. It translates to CASSPQGVDQPQHF.

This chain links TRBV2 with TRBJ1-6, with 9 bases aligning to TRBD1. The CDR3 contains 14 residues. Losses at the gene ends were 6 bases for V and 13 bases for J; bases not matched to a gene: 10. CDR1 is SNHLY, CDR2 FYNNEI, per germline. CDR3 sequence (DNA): TGTGCCAGCAGGGAGGGACAGGGCAGGGGGCCCCTCCACTTT. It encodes CASREGQGRGPLHF.

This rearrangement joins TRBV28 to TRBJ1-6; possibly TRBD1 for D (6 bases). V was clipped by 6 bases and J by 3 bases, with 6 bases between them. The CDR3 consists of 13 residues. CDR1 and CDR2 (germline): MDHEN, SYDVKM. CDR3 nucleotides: TGTGCCAGCAGGGACAGCTATAATTCACCCCTCCACTTT. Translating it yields CASRDSYNSPLHF.

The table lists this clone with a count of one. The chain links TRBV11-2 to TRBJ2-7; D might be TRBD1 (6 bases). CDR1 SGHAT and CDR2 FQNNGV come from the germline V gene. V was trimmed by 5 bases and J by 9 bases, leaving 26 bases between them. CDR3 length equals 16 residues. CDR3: CASSLSSGGAYNVQYF. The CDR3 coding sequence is TGTGCCAGCAGCCTCTCTAGTGGGGGCGCCTATAATGTGCAGTACTTC.

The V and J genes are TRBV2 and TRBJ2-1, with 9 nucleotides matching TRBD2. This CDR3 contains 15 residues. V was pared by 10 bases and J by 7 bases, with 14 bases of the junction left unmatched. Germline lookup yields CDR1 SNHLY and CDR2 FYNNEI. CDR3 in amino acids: CATKTLAGVHNEQFF. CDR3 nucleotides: TGTGCCACCAAGACATTAGCGGGAGTACATAATGAGCAGTTCTTC.

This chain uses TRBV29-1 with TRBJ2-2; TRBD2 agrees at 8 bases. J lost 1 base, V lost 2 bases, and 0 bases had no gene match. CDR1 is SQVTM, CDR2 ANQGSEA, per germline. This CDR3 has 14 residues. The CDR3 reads CSVETSGNTGELFF. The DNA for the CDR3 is TGCAGCGTTGAAACTAGCGGGAACACCGGGGAGCTGTTTTTT.

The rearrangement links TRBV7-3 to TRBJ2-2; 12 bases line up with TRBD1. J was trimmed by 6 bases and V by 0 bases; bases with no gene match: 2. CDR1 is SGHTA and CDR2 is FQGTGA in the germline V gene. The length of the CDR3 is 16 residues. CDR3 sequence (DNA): TGTGCCAGCAGCTTAACCGGGACAGGGGGCTCCGGGGAGCTGTTTTTT. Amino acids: CASSLTGTGGSGELFF.

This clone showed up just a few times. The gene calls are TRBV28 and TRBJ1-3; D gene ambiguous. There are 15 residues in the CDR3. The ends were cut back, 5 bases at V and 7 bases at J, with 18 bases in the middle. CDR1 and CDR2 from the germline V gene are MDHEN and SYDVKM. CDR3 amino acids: CASSVSLGPGNTIYF. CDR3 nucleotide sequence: TGTGCCAGCAGTGTATCGCTAGGCCCCGGGAACACCATATATTTT. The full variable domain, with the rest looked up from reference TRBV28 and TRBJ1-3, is DVKVTQSSRYLVKRTGEKVFLECVQDMDHENMFWYRQDPGLGLRLIYFSYDVKMKEKGDIPEGYSVSREKKERFSLILESASTNQTSMYLCASSVSLGPGNTIYFGEGSWLTVV.

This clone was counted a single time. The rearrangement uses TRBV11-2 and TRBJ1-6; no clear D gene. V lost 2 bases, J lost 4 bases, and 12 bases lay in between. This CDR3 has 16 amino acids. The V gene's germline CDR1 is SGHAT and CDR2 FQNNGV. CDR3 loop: CASSLTASHYNSPLHF. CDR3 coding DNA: TGTGCCAGCAGCTTAACAGCCTCCCATTATAATTCACCCCTCCACTTT.

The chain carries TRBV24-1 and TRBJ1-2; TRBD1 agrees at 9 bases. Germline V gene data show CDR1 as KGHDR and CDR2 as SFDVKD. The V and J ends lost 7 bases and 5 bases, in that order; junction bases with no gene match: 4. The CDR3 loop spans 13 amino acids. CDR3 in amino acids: CATRGQGAYGYTF. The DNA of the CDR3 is TGTGCCACCAGGGGACAGGGTGCGTATGGCTACACCTTC.